In its sample, the clone carrying this T cell receptor beta chain was seen once. This specimen belongs to a study of blood T cell repertoires in COVID-19. The CDR3 is 13 amino acids. CDR1 is GTSNPN, CDR2 SVGIG, per germline (reference sequence). The V gene lost 4 bases and the J gene lost 4 bases, with 10 bases spanning the gap. Per the original methods: Cell counts per sample came from amplifying reference gene primers. The repertoire was sequenced with immunoSEQ multiplex PCR; TCRdb's copy has only in-frame clones and lacks some. That table is the source of V, J and clone size, and D and trimming were worked out from the DNA. The profile shows 200,000 to 300,000 clones, roughly 89% of them singletons. Symptom resolution, clearance, or two negative PCRs marked the recovered donors of Cohort 3.

V gene TRBV30 combines with J gene TRBJ2-2; maybe TRBD1 (5 bases). This TCR was recovered from a man aged 35-49 years who had recovered from COVID-19. Source material: PBMCs or T cells enriched from blood (not recorded which). Here the CDR3 reads CAWNAGFTGELFF. As DNA, the CDR3 is TGTGCCTGGAATGCAGGGTTCACCGGGGAGCTGTTTTTT.